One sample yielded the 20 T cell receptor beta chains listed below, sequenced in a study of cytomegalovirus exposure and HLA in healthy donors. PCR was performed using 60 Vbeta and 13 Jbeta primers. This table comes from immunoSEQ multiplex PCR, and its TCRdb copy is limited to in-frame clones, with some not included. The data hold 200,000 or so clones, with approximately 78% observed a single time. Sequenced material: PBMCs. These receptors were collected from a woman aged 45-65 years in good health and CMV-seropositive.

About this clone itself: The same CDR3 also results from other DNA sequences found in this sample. In DNA form, the CDR3 reads TGTGCCAGCAGTTACTCCCCCAGCCAAGAGACCCAGTACTTC. This encodes CASSYSPSQETQYF. The chain links TRBV6-5 to TRBJ2-5, with D uncertain. CDR3 length: 14 residues. Germline V gives CDR1 MNHEY, CDR2 SVGAGI. Trimming took off 0 bases at V and 1 base at J, with 6 bases between the two ends.

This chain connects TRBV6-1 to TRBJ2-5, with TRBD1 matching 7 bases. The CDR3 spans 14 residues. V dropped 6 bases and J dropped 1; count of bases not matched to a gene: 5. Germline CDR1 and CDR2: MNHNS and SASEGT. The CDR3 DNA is TGTGCCAGCAGGCCAGGACAGGCCCAAGAGACCCAGTACTTC. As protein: CASRPGQAQETQYF.

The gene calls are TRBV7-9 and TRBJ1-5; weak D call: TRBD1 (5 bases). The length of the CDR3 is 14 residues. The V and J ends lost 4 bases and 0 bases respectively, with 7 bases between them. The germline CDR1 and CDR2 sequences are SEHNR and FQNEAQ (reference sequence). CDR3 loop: CASSSTDSNQPQHF. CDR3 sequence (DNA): TGTGCCAGCAGCTCGACAGATAGCAATCAGCCCCAGCATTTT. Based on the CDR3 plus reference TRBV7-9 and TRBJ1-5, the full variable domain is DTGVSQNPRHKITKRGQNVTFRCDPISEHNRLYWYRQTLGQGPEFLTYFQNEAQLEKSRLLSDRFSAERPKGSFSTLEIQRTEQGDSAMYLCASSSTDSNQPQHFGDGTRLSIL.

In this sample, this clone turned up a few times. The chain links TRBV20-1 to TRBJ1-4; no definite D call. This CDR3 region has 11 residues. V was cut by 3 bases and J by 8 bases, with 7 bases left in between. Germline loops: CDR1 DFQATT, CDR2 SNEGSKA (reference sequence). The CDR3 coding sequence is TGCAGTGCTAGGGCGGGGGAAAAACTGTTTTTT. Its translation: CSARAGEKLFF.

The CDR3 is CASSLAVGEGPDTQYF. As DNA, the CDR3 is TGCGCCAGCAGCTTGGCGGTGGGAGAGGGTCCAGATACGCAGTATTTT. The gene calls are TRBV5-1 and TRBJ2-3; TRBD2 might be the D (5 bases). The germline V and J ends were trimmed by 0 bases and 4 bases, with 15 bases remaining between them. CDR3 length: 16 amino acids. The V gene's germline CDR1 is SGHRS and CDR2 YFSETQ. Full variable domain (remainder filled in from reference TRBV5-1 and TRBJ2-3): KAGVTQTPRYLIKTRGQQVTLSCSPISGHRSVSWYQQTPGQGLQFLFEYFSETQRNKGNFPGRFSGRQFSNSRSEMNVSTLELGDSALYLCASSLAVGEGPDTQYFGPGTRLTVL.

The CDR3 nucleotides are TGTGCCAGCAATAGCGGGTCCCGACCCTACGAGCAGTACTTC. Its protein is CASNSGSRPYEQYF. The chain is built from TRBV28 and TRBJ2-7; 7 nucleotides agree with TRBD2. Germline trimming cut 7 bases from V and 2 bases from J; bases unmatched to any gene: 8. CDR3 length: 14 residues. In germline, CDR1 is MDHEN, CDR2 SYDVKM.

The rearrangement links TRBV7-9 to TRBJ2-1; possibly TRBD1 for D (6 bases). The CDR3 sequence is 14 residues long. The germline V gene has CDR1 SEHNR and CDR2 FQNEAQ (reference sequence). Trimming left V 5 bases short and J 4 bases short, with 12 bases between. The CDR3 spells CASSLTGTYNEQFF. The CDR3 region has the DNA TGTGCCAGCAGCCTCACCGGGACATACAATGAGCAGTTCTTC.

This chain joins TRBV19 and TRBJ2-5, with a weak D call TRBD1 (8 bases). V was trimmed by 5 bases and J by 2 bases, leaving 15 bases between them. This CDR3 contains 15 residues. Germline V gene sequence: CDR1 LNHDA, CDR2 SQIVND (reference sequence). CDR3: CASSRTGGGQETQYF. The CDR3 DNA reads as TGTGCCAGTAGTCGAACAGGGGGGGGTCAAGAGACCCAGTACTTC. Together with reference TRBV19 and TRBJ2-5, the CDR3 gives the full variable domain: DGGITQSPKYLFRKEGQNVTLSCEQNLNHDAMYWYRQDPGQGLRLIYYSQIVNDFQKGDIAEGYSVSREKKESFPLTVTSAQKNPTAFYLCASSRTGGGQETQYFGPGTRLLVL.

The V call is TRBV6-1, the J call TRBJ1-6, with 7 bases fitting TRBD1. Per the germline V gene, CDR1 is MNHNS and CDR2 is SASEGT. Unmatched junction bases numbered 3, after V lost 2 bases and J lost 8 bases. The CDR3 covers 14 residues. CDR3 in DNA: TGTGCCAGCAGTGAATCACAGGGGTATTCACCCCTCCACTTT. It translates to CASSESQGYSPLHF.

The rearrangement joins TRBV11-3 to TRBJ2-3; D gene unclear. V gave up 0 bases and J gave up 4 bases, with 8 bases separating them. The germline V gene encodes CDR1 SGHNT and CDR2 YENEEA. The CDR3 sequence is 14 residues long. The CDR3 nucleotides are TGTGCCAGCAGCTTAGAATCGGTGGCAGATACGCAGTATTTT. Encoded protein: CASSLESVADTQYF.

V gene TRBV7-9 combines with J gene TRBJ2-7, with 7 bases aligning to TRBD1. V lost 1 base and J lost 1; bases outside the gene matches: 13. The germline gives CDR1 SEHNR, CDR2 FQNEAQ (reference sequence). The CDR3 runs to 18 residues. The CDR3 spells CASSLVRLTGALSYEQYF. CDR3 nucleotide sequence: TGTGCCAGCAGCTTAGTGAGATTAACAGGGGCCCTTTCCTACGAGCAGTACTTC.

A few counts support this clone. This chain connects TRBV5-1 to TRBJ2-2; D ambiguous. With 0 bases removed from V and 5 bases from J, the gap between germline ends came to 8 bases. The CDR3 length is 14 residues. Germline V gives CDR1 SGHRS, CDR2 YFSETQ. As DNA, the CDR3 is TGCGCCAGCAGCTTGGGTGGCCGAACCGGGGAGCTGTTTTTT. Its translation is CASSLGGRTGELFF.

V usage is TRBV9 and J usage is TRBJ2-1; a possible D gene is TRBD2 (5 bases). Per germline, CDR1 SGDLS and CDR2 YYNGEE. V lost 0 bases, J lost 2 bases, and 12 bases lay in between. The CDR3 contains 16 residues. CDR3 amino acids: CASSVEEEPPYNEQFF. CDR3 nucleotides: TGTGCCAGCAGCGTAGAGGAGGAGCCTCCCTACAATGAGCAGTTCTTC.

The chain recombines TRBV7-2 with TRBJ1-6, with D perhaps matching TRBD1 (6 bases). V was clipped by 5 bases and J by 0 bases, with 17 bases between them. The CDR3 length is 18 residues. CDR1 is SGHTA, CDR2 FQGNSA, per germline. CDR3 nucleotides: TGTGCCAGCAGCCTCACGACCGGGACAAGCTCCTATAATTCACCCCTCCACTTT. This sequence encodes CASSLTTGTSSYNSPLHF.

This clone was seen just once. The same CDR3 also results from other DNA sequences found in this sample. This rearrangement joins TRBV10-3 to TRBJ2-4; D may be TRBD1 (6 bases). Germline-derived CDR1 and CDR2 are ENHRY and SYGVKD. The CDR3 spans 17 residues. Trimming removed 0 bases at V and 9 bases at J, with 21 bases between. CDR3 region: CAISESGPGQGHGIQYF. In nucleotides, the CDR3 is TGTGCCATCAGTGAGTCGGGACCGGGGCAGGGGCACGGCATTCAGTACTTC.

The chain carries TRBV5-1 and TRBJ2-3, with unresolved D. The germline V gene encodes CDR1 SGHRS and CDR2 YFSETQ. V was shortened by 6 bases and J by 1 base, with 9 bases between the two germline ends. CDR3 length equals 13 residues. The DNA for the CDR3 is TGCGCCAGCACATCGGTGGGCACAGATACGCAGTATTTT. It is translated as CASTSVGTDTQYF. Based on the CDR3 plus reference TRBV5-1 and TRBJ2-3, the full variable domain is KAGVTQTPRYLIKTRGQQVTLSCSPISGHRSVSWYQQTPGQGLQFLFEYFSETQRNKGNFPGRFSGRQFSNSRSEMNVSTLELGDSALYLCASTSVGTDTQYFGPGTRLTVL.

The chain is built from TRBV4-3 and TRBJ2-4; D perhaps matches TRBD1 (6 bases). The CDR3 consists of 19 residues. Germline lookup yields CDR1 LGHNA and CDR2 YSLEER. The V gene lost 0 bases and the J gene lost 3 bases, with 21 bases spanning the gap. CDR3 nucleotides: TGCGCCAGCAGCCAAGATCCGCCAGGGGTAGTTGTAGTCAAAAACATTCAGTACTTC. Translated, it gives CASSQDPPGVVVVKNIQYF.

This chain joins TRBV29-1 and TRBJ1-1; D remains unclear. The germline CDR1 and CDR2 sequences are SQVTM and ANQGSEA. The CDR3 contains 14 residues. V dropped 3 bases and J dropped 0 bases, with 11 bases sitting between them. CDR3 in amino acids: CSVEGKLMNTEAFF. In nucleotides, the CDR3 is TGCAGCGTTGAGGGCAAACTCATGAACACTGAAGCTTTCTTT.

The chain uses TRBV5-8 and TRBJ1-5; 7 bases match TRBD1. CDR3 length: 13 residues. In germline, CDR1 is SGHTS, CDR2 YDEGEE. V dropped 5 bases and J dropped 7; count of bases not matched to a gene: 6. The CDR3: CASRLTGSQPQHF. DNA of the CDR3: TGTGCCAGCAGACTGACAGGGTCGCAGCCCCAGCATTTT. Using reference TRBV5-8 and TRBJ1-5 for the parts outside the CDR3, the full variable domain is EAGVTQSPTHLIKTRGQQATLRCSPISGHTSVYWYQQALGLGLQFLLWYDEGEERNRGNFPPRFSGRQFPNYSSELNVNALELEDSALYLCASRLTGSQPQHFGDGTRLSIL.

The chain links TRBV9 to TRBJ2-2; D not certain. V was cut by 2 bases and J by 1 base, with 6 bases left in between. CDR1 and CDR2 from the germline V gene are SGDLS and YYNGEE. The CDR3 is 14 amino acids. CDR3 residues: CASSVSLNTGELFF. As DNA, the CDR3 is TGTGCCAGCAGCGTCTCTTTGAACACCGGGGAGCTGTTTTTT.